These 5 T cell receptor beta chains share one sample of origin, sequenced in a study of OX40 agonist ivuxolimab in advanced cancers. Using immunoSEQ multiplex PCR, the repertoire was profiled, and TCRdb retains in-frame clones only, with some absent. The data show tens of thousands of clones, approximately 86% seen once. The sequenced sample was CD4+ or CD8+ T cells sorted from blood, obtained in a trial of the OX40 agonist ivuxolimab. The origin of the receptors is an adult with an advanced solid tumor such as melanoma, head and neck, liver or kidney cancer.

The chain recombines TRBV15 with TRBJ2-7; 7 bases fit TRBD2. This CDR3 comprises 13 residues. CDR1 and CDR2 from the germline V gene are LNHNV and YYDKDF (reference sequence). V trimming: 3 bases; J trimming: 7 bases; junction bases outside the gene matches: 6. This CDR3 reads CATSSGGVREQYF. The CDR3 nucleotides read TGTGCCACCAGCAGTGGGGGGGTCAGGGAGCAGTACTTC.

V gene TRBV18 combines with J gene TRBJ2-2; D is uncertain. CDR1 is KGHSH, CDR2 LQKENI, per germline. This CDR3 has 15 residues. The germline V and J ends were trimmed by 1 base and 3 bases, with 9 bases remaining between them. The chain's CDR3 is CASSPRPIDTGELFF. CDR3 DNA sequence: TGTGCCAGCTCACCACGTCCGATAGACACCGGGGAGCTGTTTTTT.

The V call is TRBV7-6, the J call TRBJ2-5; 9 nucleotides line up with TRBD1. In germline, CDR1 is SGHVS, CDR2 FNYEAQ. CDR3 size: 15 residues. Unmatched junction bases numbered 3, after V lost 4 bases and J lost 0 bases. DNA of the CDR3: TGTGCCAGCAGCTCCGGACAGGGGTACCAAGAGACCCAGTACTTC. Its protein product is CASSSGQGYQETQYF.

This chain's CDR3 is CASTHWGGQGYEKLFF. The CDR3, as DNA: TGTGCCAGTACCCATTGGGGGGGCCAGGGTTATGAAAAACTGTTTTTT. The V gene is TRBV19, the J gene TRBJ1-4; D perhaps matches TRBD1 (6 bases). Germline V CDR1 and CDR2: LNHDA, SQIVND (reference sequence). The CDR3 is 16 amino acids. V lost 7 bases and J lost 6, with 21 bases in between. Together with reference TRBV19 and TRBJ1-4, the CDR3 gives the full variable domain: DGGITQSPKYLFRKEGQNVTLSCEQNLNHDAMYWYRQDPGQGLRLIYYSQIVNDFQKGDIAEGYSVSREKKESFPLTVTSAQKNPTAFYLCASTHWGGQGYEKLFFGSGTQLSVL.

This clone has more than one count but fewer than ten. The genes are TRBV27 and TRBJ2-5; no clear D gene. The CDR3 totals 10 residues. Germline V gives CDR1 MNHEY, CDR2 SMNVEV (reference sequence). With 10 bases removed from V and 2 bases from J, the gap between germline ends came to 5 bases. The CDR3 protein is CANFQETQYF. In DNA, the CDR3 is TGTGCCAACTTTCAAGAGACCCAGTACTTC.